Listed here are 3 T cell receptor beta chains from one sample, sequenced in a study of T-cell reconstitution after alpha-beta-depleted transplantation in children. Preparation of the TCRbeta library involved a method that used unique molecular identifiers. TCRdb reprocessed the PCR reads with MiXCR, giving one entry per CDR3 protein. The sample has some 400,000 distinct CDR3 sequences, 20% seen once; the top ten hold around 4%. This specimen consisted of PBMCs from the stem cell graft donor, obtained from the stem cell graft. These receptors originate from a human donor who donated a stem cell graft to a child with acute myeloid leukemia.

This clonotype has a count of ten or more. The chain joins TRBV6-1 to TRBJ2-5; unclear D gene. The germline V gene encodes CDR1 MNHNS and CDR2 SASEGT. CDR3 length equals 14 residues. V was cut by 0 bases and J by 4 bases, with 9 bases left in between. Here the CDR3 DNA reads TGTGCCAGCAGTGAAGCGGGGTCTCCAGAGACCCAGTACTTC. This encodes CASSEAGSPETQYF.

The J gene is TRBJ2-5, the V gene TRBV5-6; the D is unclear. The CDR3 loop spans 11 amino acids. Trimming removed 1 base from V and 11 bases from J, with 9 bases in between. Germline V lookup: CDR1 SGHDT, CDR2 YYEEEE. CDR3 DNA sequence: TGTGCCAGCAGCTTGCAGGCCGATCAGTACTTC. This translates into CASSLQADQYF.

This clonotype has ten or more counts. The chain employs TRBV29-1 and TRBJ1-1; the match to TRBD1 covers 9 bases. V was clipped by 6 bases and J by 0 bases; unmatched bases: 5. From germline, CDR1 is SQVTM and CDR2 ANQGSEA. The length of the CDR3 is 14 residues. CDR3 region: CSVDRGGMNTEAFF. The CDR3 DNA reads TGCAGCGTGGACAGGGGCGGGATGAACACTGAAGCTTTCTTT.